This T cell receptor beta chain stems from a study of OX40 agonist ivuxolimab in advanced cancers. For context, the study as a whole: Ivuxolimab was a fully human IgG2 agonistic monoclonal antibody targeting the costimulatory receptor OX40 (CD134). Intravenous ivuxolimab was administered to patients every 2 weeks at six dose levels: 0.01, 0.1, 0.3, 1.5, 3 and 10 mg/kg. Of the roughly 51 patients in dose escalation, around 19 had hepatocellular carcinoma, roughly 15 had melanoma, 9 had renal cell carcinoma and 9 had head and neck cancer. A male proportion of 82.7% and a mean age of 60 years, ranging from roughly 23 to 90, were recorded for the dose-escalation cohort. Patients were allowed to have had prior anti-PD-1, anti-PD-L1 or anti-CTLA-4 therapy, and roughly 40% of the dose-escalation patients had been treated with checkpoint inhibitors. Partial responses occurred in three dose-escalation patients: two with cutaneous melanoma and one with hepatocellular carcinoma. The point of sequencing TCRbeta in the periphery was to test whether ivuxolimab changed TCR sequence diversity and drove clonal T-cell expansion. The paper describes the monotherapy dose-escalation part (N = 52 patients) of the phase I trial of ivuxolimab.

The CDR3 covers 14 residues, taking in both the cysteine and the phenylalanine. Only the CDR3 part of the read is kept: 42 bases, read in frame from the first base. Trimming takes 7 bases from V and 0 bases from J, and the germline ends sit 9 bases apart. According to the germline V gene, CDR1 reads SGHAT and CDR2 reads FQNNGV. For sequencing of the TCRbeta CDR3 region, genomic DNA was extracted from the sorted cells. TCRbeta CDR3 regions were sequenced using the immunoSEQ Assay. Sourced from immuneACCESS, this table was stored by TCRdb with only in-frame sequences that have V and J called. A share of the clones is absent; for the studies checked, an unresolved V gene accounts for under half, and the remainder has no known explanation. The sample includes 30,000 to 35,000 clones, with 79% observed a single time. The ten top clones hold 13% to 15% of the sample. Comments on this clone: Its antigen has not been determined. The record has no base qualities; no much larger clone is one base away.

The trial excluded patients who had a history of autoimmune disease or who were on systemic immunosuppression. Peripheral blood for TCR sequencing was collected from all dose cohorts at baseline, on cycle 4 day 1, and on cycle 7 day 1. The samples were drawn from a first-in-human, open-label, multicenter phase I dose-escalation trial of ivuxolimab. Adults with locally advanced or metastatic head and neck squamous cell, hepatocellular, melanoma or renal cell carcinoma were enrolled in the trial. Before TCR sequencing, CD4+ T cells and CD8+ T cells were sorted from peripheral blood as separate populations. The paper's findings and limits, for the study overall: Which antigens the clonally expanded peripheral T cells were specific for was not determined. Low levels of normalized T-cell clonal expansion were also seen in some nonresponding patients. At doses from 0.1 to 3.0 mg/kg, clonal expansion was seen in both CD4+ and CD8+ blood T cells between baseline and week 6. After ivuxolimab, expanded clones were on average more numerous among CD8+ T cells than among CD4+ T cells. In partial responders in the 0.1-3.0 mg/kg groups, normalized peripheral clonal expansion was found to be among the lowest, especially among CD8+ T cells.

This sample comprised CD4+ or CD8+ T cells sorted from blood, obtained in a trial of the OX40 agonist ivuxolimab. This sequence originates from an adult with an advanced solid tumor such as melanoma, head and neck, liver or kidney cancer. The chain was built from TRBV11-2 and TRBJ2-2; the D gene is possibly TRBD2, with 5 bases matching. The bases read TGTGCCAGCAAATTGGGAGCGAACACCGGGGAGCTGTTTTTT. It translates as CASKLGANTGELFF.